This TCR beta chain was observed in a study of T cell changes during pregnancy in multiple sclerosis. Assay: immunoSEQ multiplex PCR; the TCRdb copy retains only in-frame clones and omits some. The sample has around 41,000 clones; around 93% are singletons. The CDR3 sequence is 15 residues long. The germline CDR1 and CDR2 sequences are SGHRS and YFSETQ. Deletions cut 4 bases from V and 7 bases from J, with 18 bases between. Specimen: CD4+ T cells from peripheral blood mononuclear cells, collected in the third trimester of pregnancy. This receptor was taken from a female donor in good health, enrolled as a control in a pregnancy study. The chain uses TRBV5-1 and TRBJ2-1; weak D call: TRBD2 (6 bases). CDR3 nucleotide sequence: TGCGCCAGCAGCGTTCTGTCGGGAGCCTGGAATGAGCAGTTCTTC. Translation gives CASSVLSGAWNEQFF.